The 21 T cell receptor beta chains below all came from one sample that was sequenced in a study of monozygotic twins with inflammatory bowel disease. TCRdb re-called the 5' RACE reads; every CDR3 protein appears as one record, without DNA. This table holds approximately 150,000 distinct CDR3 sequences. The sequenced sample was blood. The origin of the receptors is a human donor with ulcerative colitis or Crohn's disease, or a healthy co-twin of an affected twin (not recorded which).

The chain carries TRBV19 and TRBJ1-1. The germline CDR1 and CDR2 sequences are LNHDA and SQIVND (reference sequence). This CDR3 is built from 15 residues. CDR3 region: CASSIDEIRNTEAFF.

The chain is built from TRBV5-1 and TRBJ2-1; there is no DNA to check the TCRdb D call of TRBD1. Germline CDR1 SGHRS, CDR2 YFSETQ. The CDR3 has 14 residues. This CDR3 is CASSPGTGPNEQFF.

The V and J genes are TRBV7-2 and TRBJ2-5. The CDR3 length is 13 residues. Germline V gives CDR1 SGHTA, CDR2 FQGNSA. The CDR3: CASGLSLGETQYF.

This chain uses TRBV5-4 with TRBJ2-5; TCRdb outputs TRBD2, but without DNA this stays unchecked. In germline, CDR1 is SGHNT, CDR2 YYREEE (reference sequence). This CDR3 is built from 15 residues. CDR3 region: CASSGLSGNQETQYF.

This sequence joins TRBV28 and TRBJ2-2; TCRdb proposes TRBD1, but this gene call is untestable without DNA. The germline V gene encodes CDR1 MDHEN and CDR2 SYDVKM. The CDR3 has 15 residues. The CDR3 sequence is CASSKDTTNTGELFF.

This chain uses TRBV20-1 with TRBJ2-1; the TCRdb D gene call, TRBD2, has no DNA to confirm it. The V gene's germline CDR1 is DFQATT and CDR2 SNEGSKA (reference sequence). This CDR3 has 19 amino acids. This CDR3 reads CSARAMSGTSGGARNEQFF.

The chain couples TRBV5-1 to TRBJ2-5; with no DNA, the TCRdb D assignment of TRBD1 cannot be verified. CDR1 is SGHRS and CDR2 is YFSETQ in the germline V gene. This CDR3 region has 14 residues. The CDR3 protein is CASSLGDREETQYF.

This chain uses TRBV7-2 with TRBJ1-1. This CDR3 is built from 14 residues. Germline CDR1 reads SGHTA; CDR2 reads FQGNSA. CDR3 residues: CASSLGAQNTEAFF. The full variable domain, rest sourced from reference TRBV7-2 and TRBJ1-1, is GAGVSQSPSNKVTEKGKDVELRCDPISGHTALYWYRQSLGQGLEFLIYFQGNSAPDKSGLPSDRFSAERTGGSVSTLTIQRTQQEDSAVYLCASSLGAQNTEAFFGQGTRLTVV.

This rearrangement joins TRBV20-1 to TRBJ2-7; TCRdb lists TRBD2, though no DNA is available to test this call. Germline CDR1 and CDR2: DFQATT and SNEGSKA (reference sequence). The CDR3 totals 17 residues. The CDR3 here is CSASPGTSGRSLYEQYF.

The chain joins TRBV6-1 to TRBJ1-5. Germline V lookup: CDR1 MNHNS, CDR2 SASEGT. CDR3 size: 11 residues. CDR3 residues: CASRENQPQHF.

The chain recombines TRBV5-1 with TRBJ2-7; TCRdb's D call of TRBD1 is untestable without DNA. The CDR3 is made up of 15 amino acids. Germline loops: CDR1 SGHRS, CDR2 YFSETQ. The CDR3 is CASRPGTGLTYEQYF.

V is TRBV20-1 and J is TRBJ2-7. The CDR3 is 13 residues long. CDR1 is DFQATT and CDR2 is SNEGSKA in the germline V gene (reference sequence). This chain's CDR3 is CSARELAKAEQYF.

J is TRBJ1-5 and V is TRBV28; TCRdb lists TRBD1, though no DNA is available to test this call. From germline, CDR1 is MDHEN and CDR2 SYDVKM. There are 15 residues in the CDR3. The chain's CDR3 is CASSGGTGGNQPQHF.

CDR3 protein: CAWRDHAETQYF. The V and J genes are TRBV30 and TRBJ2-5. This CDR3 has 12 residues. Looked up from germline, CDR1 is GTSNPN and CDR2 is SVGIG (reference sequence).

The CDR3 spells CASSLAFTDTQYF. This chain links TRBV5-1 with TRBJ2-3. The CDR3 has 13 amino acids. Germline V gives CDR1 SGHRS, CDR2 YFSETQ.

The CDR3 sequence: CASSTDEGGVWEKLFF. The rearrangement uses TRBV5-4 and TRBJ1-4. Germline CDR1 is SGHNT and CDR2 is YYREEE (reference sequence). The CDR3 spans 16 residues.

The chain recombines TRBV6-1 with TRBJ1-5; with no DNA, the TCRdb D assignment of TRBD1 cannot be verified. The length of the CDR3 is 14 residues. Germline V gene sequence: CDR1 MNHNS, CDR2 SASEGT. CDR3 residues: CASGPRGPNQPQHF.

The CDR3 spells CASRGRVTGLDTF. The rearrangement links TRBV6-6 to TRBJ1-2; as DNA is missing, the TRBD1 call by TCRdb cannot be tested. Looked up from germline, CDR1 is MNHNY and CDR2 is SVGAGI (reference sequence). This CDR3 has 13 residues.

The rearrangement links TRBV4-2 to TRBJ2-2; TCRdb gives TRBD1 as the D gene, but with no DNA this cannot be confirmed. This CDR3 has 13 residues. Germline CDR1 and CDR2: LGHNA and YNFKEQ. CDR3 in amino acids: CASSPQGTGELFF.

The gene calls are TRBV29-1 and TRBJ2-7; the D call from TCRdb, TRBD2, cannot be confirmed without DNA. The length of the CDR3 is 13 residues. Germline assignment: CDR1 SQVTM and CDR2 ANQGSEA. CDR3 sequence reads: CSVVAGLLYEQYF.

V and J are TRBV20-1 and TRBJ1-6; TCRdb outputs TRBD1, but without DNA this stays unchecked. The length of the CDR3 is 13 residues. The germline gives CDR1 DFQATT, CDR2 SNEGSKA (reference sequence). CDR3 residues: CSAKFRVDSPLHF.